The 17 T cell receptor beta chains reported below all come from one sample, sequenced in a study of T cells after somatic rescue of genetic block (dated by TCRdb to about 2020). Library preparation was by the immunoSEQ multiplex PCR assay. Entries here come from immuneACCESS through TCRdb and include only in-frame sequences with V and J called. Some clones fail to appear in such tables; in the studies checked, an unresolved V gene covers under half of the shortfall, and the cause of the remainder is unknown. Present in this sample are under 150,000 clones, about 93% of which were seen just once. The ten largest account for roughly 1.5% of the sample. Material: peripheral blood mononuclear cells (PBMCs). Source of these receptors: a woman aged 18 to 35.

The chain employs TRBV28 and TRBJ1-2; the D is unclear. CDR3 length equals 12 residues. Germline V gene data show CDR1 as MDHEN and CDR2 as SYDVKM. Trimming took off 2 bases at V and 8 bases at J, with 9 bases between the two ends. The CDR3, as DNA: TGTGCCAGCAGTTTAGAGGAGCGGGGCTACACCTTC. Amino acids: CASSLEERGYTF.

This clone has only a few counts. The gene calls are TRBV5-4 and TRBJ2-7, with TRBD1 matching 7 bases. The ends lost 10 bases at V and 3 bases at J; junction bases unmatched: 16. Germline lookup yields CDR1 SGHNT and CDR2 YYREEE (reference sequence). This CDR3 contains 15 residues. DNA for the CDR3: TGTGCCGTGGCAGGAGTCGCAGGGGGTAGCTACGAGCAGTACTTC. It codes for CAVAGVAGGSYEQYF.

The chain links TRBV7-8 to TRBJ2-7, with 8 bases identical to TRBD2. The CDR3 sequence is 16 residues long. The V segment lost 5 bases and the J segment 0 bases; nucleotides outside the gene matches: 9. Germline CDR1 SGHVS, CDR2 FQNEAQ. As DNA, the CDR3 is TGTGCCAGCAGCCCAGAGACTAGCGAGATCTCCTACGAGCAGTACTTC. It is translated as CASSPETSEISYEQYF.

This chain connects TRBV7-9 to TRBJ1-2; TRBD1 agrees at 7 bases. After removal of 7 bases from V and 3 bases from J, the junction contained 8 bases not matched to a gene. Looked up from germline, CDR1 is SEHNR and CDR2 is FQNEAQ (reference sequence). The CDR3 is 14 residues long. CDR3: CASTGQLIHYGYTF. CDR3 DNA: TGTGCCAGCACGGGACAGCTCATCCACTATGGCTACACCTTC.

The rearrangement links TRBV29-1 to TRBJ2-1; D is undetermined. Germline CDR1 SQVTM, CDR2 ANQGSEA. The ends were cut back, 7 bases at V and 11 bases at J, with 15 bases in the middle. CDR3 length: 11 amino acids. The DNA of the CDR3 is TGCAGCGGTGCGACGAGCCTACAGCAGTTCTTC. This encodes CSGATSLQQFF.

The chain is built from TRBV6-1 and TRBJ1-1, with TRBD1 matching 7 bases. V lost 5 bases and J lost 3; bases outside the gene matches: 9. The CDR3 contains 15 residues. Germline CDR1 and CDR2: MNHNS and SASEGT. The CDR3 DNA reads as TGTGCCAGCAGTCTAAGACAGGGATGGGACACTGAAGCTTTCTTT. Translated: CASSLRQGWDTEAFF.

The genes are TRBV18 and TRBJ1-5; D possibly corresponds to TRBD1 (5 bases). V gave up 2 bases and J gave up 6 bases, with 20 bases separating them. Germline V gives CDR1 KGHSH, CDR2 LQKENI. This CDR3 is built from 17 residues. CDR3 in DNA: TGTGCCAGCTCACCATTTCGAGGACAAGGGGCTGGTCAGCCCCAGCATTTT. This sequence encodes CASSPFRGQGAGQPQHF.

The chain is built from TRBV7-6 and TRBJ2-1; 7 bases are shared with TRBD2. With 5 bases clipped from V and 4 bases from J, the junction kept 11 bases outside the gene matches. Per the germline V gene, CDR1 is SGHVS and CDR2 is FNYEAQ. The CDR3 runs to 16 residues. The CDR3 loop reads CASSPLRLAAYNEQFF. DNA of the CDR3: TGTGCCAGCAGCCCCCTCCGACTAGCCGCTTACAATGAGCAGTTCTTC.

The chain uses TRBV11-3 and TRBJ2-3; TRBD2 matches at 12 bases. The CDR3 sequence is 18 residues long. Germline CDR1 and CDR2: SGHNT and YENEEA. After removal of 1 base from V and 2 bases from J, the junction contained 7 bases not matched to a gene. CDR3 DNA sequence: TGTGCCAGCAGCTTAGGTACCGGGACTAGCGGGTACACAGATACGCAGTATTTT. The encoded protein is CASSLGTGTSGYTDTQYF.

J is TRBJ2-3 and V is TRBV10-3; a weak D match, TRBD1 (7 bases). The CDR3 sequence is 16 residues long. Germline V gives CDR1 ENHRY, CDR2 SYGVKD. V lost 0 bases and J 3 bases, leaving 13 bases between the germline ends. CDR3 nucleotide sequence: TGTGCCATCAGTGAGTCTTACAGGGGAGGAACAGATACGCAGTATTTT. Translation: CAISESYRGGTDTQYF.

This clone was observed once. The chain couples TRBV7-9 to TRBJ2-2; perhaps TRBD1 as D (5 bases). The length of the CDR3 is 15 residues. V was cut by 3 bases and J by 3 bases, with 11 bases left in between. Germline CDR1 SEHNR, CDR2 FQNEAQ (reference sequence). In DNA form, the CDR3 reads TGTGCCAGCAGCTTCAGGACACCCGACACCGGGGAGCTGTTTTTT. Amino acids: CASSFRTPDTGELFF.

This chain uses TRBV7-3 with TRBJ2-3; 8 bases match TRBD2. Germline V gene sequence: CDR1 SGHTA, CDR2 FQGTGA. This CDR3 contains 15 residues. The ends lost 4 bases at V and 3 bases at J; junction bases unmatched: 6. The CDR3 region has the DNA TGTGCCAGCAGCTCGAGCGGGGGTGCTACAGATACGCAGTATTTT. It specifies CASSSSGGATDTQYF.

The rearrangement joins TRBV19 to TRBJ2-1, with D possibly called TRBD1 or TRBD2 (5 bases each). This CDR3 has 13 amino acids. CDR1 LNHDA and CDR2 SQIVND come from the germline V gene (reference sequence). Trimming cost V 5 bases and J 10 bases, with 15 bases left between them. CDR3 protein: CASSQLGVEEQFF. In nucleotides, the CDR3 is TGTGCCAGTAGTCAATTGGGGGTAGAGGAGCAGTTCTTC.

The chain joins TRBV30 to TRBJ2-5; TRBD1 matches 9 bases. The CDR3 runs to 16 residues. Per the germline V gene, CDR1 is GTSNPN and CDR2 is SVGIG (reference sequence). Unmatched junction bases numbered 9, after V lost 3 bases and J lost 1 base. The CDR3, as DNA: TGTGCCTGGAGAGGGGGGACAGGGAGGGCCCAAGAGACCCAGTACTTC. Translation: CAWRGGTGRAQETQYF. The variable domain in full, with the rest retrieved from reference TRBV30 and TRBJ2-5, is SQTIHQWPATLVQPVGSPLSLECTVEGTSNPNLYWYRQAAGRGLQLLFYSVGIGQISSEVPQNLSASRPQDRQFILSSKKLLLSDSGFYLCAWRGGTGRAQETQYFGPGTRLLVL.

The V and J genes are TRBV18 and TRBJ2-1, with D maybe TRBD2 (6 bases). The CDR3 has 16 amino acids. Germline assignment: CDR1 KGHSH and CDR2 LQKENI. Trimming pared 4 bases from V and 6 bases from J, leaving 19 bases between. CDR3 in amino acids: CASSRDGGVGSNEQFF. Here the CDR3 DNA reads TGTGCCAGCTCACGGGACGGGGGAGTTGGCAGCAATGAGCAGTTCTTC.

The chain uses TRBV19 and TRBJ1-2, with D maybe TRBD1 (5 bases). Germline CDR1 reads LNHDA; CDR2 reads SQIVND (reference sequence). V was trimmed by 6 bases and J by 8 bases, leaving 16 bases between them. The CDR3 totals 13 residues. The CDR3 sequence is CASRPGHSGGYTF. The CDR3 coding sequence is TGTGCCAGTAGACCCGGACACTCAGGCGGCTACACCTTC.

The chain carries TRBV6-6 and TRBJ1-2, with 7 positions matching TRBD1. Looked up from germline, CDR1 is MNHNY and CDR2 is SVGAGI (reference sequence). Germline trimming cut 8 bases from V and 4 bases from J; bases unmatched to any gene: 10. The CDR3 has 14 amino acids. This chain's CDR3 is CASREGAYSYGYTF. CDR3 bases: TGTGCCAGCCGGGAGGGGGCCTACAGCTATGGCTACACCTTC.